This TCR beta chain was recovered during a study of cytomegalovirus exposure and HLA in healthy donors. Among the roughly 120 subjects of the validation cohort, separate from the approximately 660-subject first cohort, were the donors. Remarks on this clone: Its antigen is unidentified.

The assay was immunoSEQ multiplex PCR, and TCRdb's table has in-frame clones only and misses some. The data contain about 69,000 clones, approximately 94% of them singletons. Trimming removed 5 bases from V and 6 bases from J; junction bases left unmatched: 6. CDR1 SGHTA and CDR2 FQGNSA come from the germline V gene. This CDR3 region has 13 residues. Overall study results and limits: Reports showed the classifier diagnosing cytomegalovirus status with high specificity and sensitivity. In vitro testing confirmed a few CMV-associated chains as specific for CMV antigens.

This clonotype was obtained from a woman between 18 and 29 years old in good health and CMV-seronegative. Material for sequencing was PBMCs. The chain has TRBV7-2 and TRBJ2-7; 8 positions agree with TRBD1. The CDR3 DNA reads as TGTGCCAGCAGCCTTGGACAGGGAGGCGAGCAGTACTTC. This codes for CASSLGQGGEQYF.